Described below is a single TCR beta chain sequence and its context. Its antigen remains unknown. The sample comes from a study of identical twins. The study, taken as a whole, reports: Out-of-frame beta sequences exhibited a weaker degree of excess twin sharing.

TCRdb ran MiXCR on the 5' RACE reads and lists one entry per CDR3 protein. The sample has approximately 500,000 distinct CDR3 sequences; approximately 24% are singletons. The CDR3 has 12 amino acids. From germline, CDR1 is SEHNR and CDR2 FQNEAQ (reference sequence). V was clipped by 3 bases and J by 7 bases, with 10 bases between them. These data are also associated with another study on T cells expressing NK-cell markers.

This receptor was taken from a woman younger than 30 in good health. Specimen: CD4+ T cells sorted from blood. The V and J genes are TRBV7-9 and TRBJ2-7; a possible D gene is TRBD2 (5 bases). The CDR3 region is CASSLSPGEQYF. In nucleotides, the CDR3 is TGTGCCAGCAGCTTGAGTCCGGGGGAGCAGTACTTC.